This T cell receptor (beta chain) was sequenced during a study of post-analysis software for immune sequencing data. Unique molecular identifiers were carried by the TCR beta cDNA libraries. Researchers reported around 510,000 cDNA molecules coming from roughly 0.93 to 9.6 million T cells. TCRdb re-derived calls from the PCR reads in MiXCR, one entry per CDR3 protein. The repertoire has 700,000 to 900,000 distinct CDR3 sequences, under 60% of them found once; the top ten carry around 4.7%. Study outcomes and limitations: Co-batched samples clustered tightly together by F measure. Patients carried a few TRBV segments more frequently than controls did, and TRBV5-6, TRBV5-1 and TRBV20-1 were among them.

The CDR3 length is 13 residues. Germline CDR1 KGHDR, CDR2 SFDVKD. The V end lost 1 base, the J end lost 15 bases, and 15 bases lay between the germline ends. Only a few counts were recorded for this clonotype. The target antigen is unknown. The rearrangement links TRBV24-1 to TRBJ2-4; D is possibly TRBD2 (6 bases). Sequencing was carried out using blood. The sequence was obtained from a girl between 5 and 17 years old with multiple sclerosis. In DNA, the CDR3 is TGTGCCACCAGTGATTTTGAGGAGGAGGGGTCGTACTTC. Translated: CATSDFEEEGSYF.